This entry concerns a single T cell receptor (beta chain). Its specificity is unknown. The data derive from a study of cytomegalovirus exposure and HLA in healthy donors. The PCR had 60 Vbeta and 13 Jbeta primers. The repertoire was sequenced with immunoSEQ multiplex PCR; TCRdb's copy has only in-frame clones and lacks some. The data contain 65,000 to 85,000 clones, 80% to 90% of them singletons. Notes on the study in general: Previous analysis showed most TCR beta V segments were productive about 90% or about 30% of the time.

CDR1 is MNHEY and CDR2 is SVGAGI in the germline V gene. Trimming took off 2 bases at V and 5 bases at J, with 9 bases between the two ends. The CDR3 length is 14 residues. The chain joins TRBV6-5 to TRBJ2-2; D unclear. This sequence was found in a woman aged 25-40 years in good health and CMV-seronegative. The specimen was PBMCs. DNA for the CDR3: TGTGCCAGCAGTTACCCGGGTAGAACCGGGGAGCTGTTTTTT. Residues: CASSYPGRTGELFF.